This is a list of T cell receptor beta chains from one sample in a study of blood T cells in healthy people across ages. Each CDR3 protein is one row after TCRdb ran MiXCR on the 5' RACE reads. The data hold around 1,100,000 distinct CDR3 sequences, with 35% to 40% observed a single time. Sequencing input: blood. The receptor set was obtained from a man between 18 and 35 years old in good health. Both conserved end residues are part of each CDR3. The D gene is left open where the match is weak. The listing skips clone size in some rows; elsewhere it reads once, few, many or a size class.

CDR3aa: CSAQDRKETQYF
CDR3nt: TGCAGTGCCCAAGACAGGAAAGAGACCCAGTACTTC
d_gene: NA
v_gene: TRBV20-1
j_gene: TRBJ2-5
abundance: NA

CDR3aa: CASSPTPGVSQPQHF
CDR3nt: TGCGCCAGCAGCCCGACCCCAGGGGTGAGTCAGCCCCAGCATTTT
d_gene: NA
v_gene: TRBV5-1
j_gene: TRBJ1-5
abundance: NA

CDR3aa: CASSLSAGYNEQFF
CDR3nt: TGTGCCAGCAGCTTAAGCGCGGGGTACAATGAGCAGTTCTTC
d_gene: NA
v_gene: TRBV7-3
j_gene: TRBJ2-1
abundance: many

CDR3aa: CSARDGDGYTF
CDR3nt: TGCAGTGCTAGAGATGGGGATGGCTACACCTTC
d_gene: NA
v_gene: TRBV20-1
j_gene: TRBJ1-2
abundance: few

CDR3aa: CASSLYGGTGTDTQYF
CDR3nt: TGTGCCAGCAGCTTATACGGGGGCACCGGCACAGATACGCAGTATTTT
d_gene: NA
v_gene: TRBV7-2
j_gene: TRBJ2-3
abundance: NA

CDR3aa: CSAKTGESYNEQFF
CDR3nt: TGCAGTGCTAAGACAGGGGAATCCTACAATGAGCAGTTCTTC
d_gene: TRBD1
v_gene: TRBV20-1
j_gene: TRBJ2-1
abundance: NA

CDR3aa: CASSYGWYEQYF
CDR3nt: TGTGCCAGCAGTTACGGTTGGTACGAGCAGTACTTC
d_gene: NA
v_gene: TRBV6-2/TRBV6-3
j_gene: TRBJ2-7
abundance: NA

CDR3aa: CASSLVQGTSNEQFF
CDR3nt: TGCGCCAGCAGCTTGGTTCAGGGAACAAGTAATGAGCAGTTCTTC
d_gene: NA
v_gene: TRBV5-1
j_gene: TRBJ2-1
abundance: few

CDR3aa: CASSQVGTPNTEAFF
CDR3nt: TGCGCCAGCAGCCAAGTGGGGACACCGAACACTGAAGCTTTCTTT
d_gene: NA
v_gene: TRBV4-1
j_gene: TRBJ1-1
abundance: NA

CDR3aa: CASRELSTDTQYF
CDR3nt: TGTGCCAGCAGGGAACTAAGCACAGATACGCAGTATTTT
d_gene: NA
v_gene: TRBV27
j_gene: TRBJ2-3
abundance: few